This T cell receptor (beta chain) stems from a study of cytomegalovirus exposure and HLA in healthy donors. Study results and caveats: The authors judged a highly shared variant cluster likely a sequencing artifact. Several of the most significant clusters appeared linked to common viral pathogens, based on a later analysis.

The CDR3 runs to 12 residues. The germline V gene has CDR1 MNHNS and CDR2 SASEGT. V trimming: 6 bases; J trimming: 3 bases; junction bases outside the gene matches: 1. As for this clone: Its target is not known.

Primers: 60 Vbeta forward and 13 Jbeta reverse. The protocol was immunoSEQ multiplex PCR, while the TCRdb copy is restricted to in-frame clones and leaves out a portion. The data show fewer than 90,000 clones, approximately 80% seen once. Donors were nominally healthy when sampled, though unrecorded immune exposures were likely. The material sequenced was PBMCs. The sequence was collected from a man aged 30 to 39 in good health and CMV-seronegative. The V call is TRBV6-1, the J call TRBJ2-7; 8 bases align to TRBD2. Here the CDR3 DNA reads TGTGCCAGCAGGCGGGAGGTCTACGAGCAGTACTTC. Translating it yields CASRREVYEQYF.